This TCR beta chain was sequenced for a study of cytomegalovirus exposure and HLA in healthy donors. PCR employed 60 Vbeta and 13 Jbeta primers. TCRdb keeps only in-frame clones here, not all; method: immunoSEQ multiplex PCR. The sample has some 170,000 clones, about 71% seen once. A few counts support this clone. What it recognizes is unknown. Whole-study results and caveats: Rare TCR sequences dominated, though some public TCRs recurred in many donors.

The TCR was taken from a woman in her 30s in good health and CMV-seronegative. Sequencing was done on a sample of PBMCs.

CDR3: CASSLWARSNTEAFF. The CDR3, as DNA: TGTGCCAGCAGCTTGTGGGCCCGCTCGAACACTGAAGCTTTCTTT. V and J are TRBV5-6 and TRBJ1-1; no clear D. This CDR3 spans 15 amino acids. CDR1 and CDR2 from the germline V gene are SGHDT and YYEEEE. V lost 1 base, J lost 1 base, and 11 bases lay in between.